This paragraph reports one T cell receptor (beta chain). Trimming shortened V by 4 bases and J by 4 bases, and 14 bases separated the two germline ends. The CDR3 spans 15 residues. Per germline, CDR1 LGHNA and CDR2 YNFKEQ. The method was immunoSEQ multiplex PCR; TCRdb's version includes in-frame clones alone and lacks a portion of them. Among about 15,000 clones listed, less than 70% were seen once. The entry originates in a study of CD4+ T cells in melanoma. The receptor was derived from a human donor with melanoma. The V call is TRBV4-2, the J call TRBJ1-5, with D maybe TRBD1 (6 bases). What was sequenced was cells from a culture (not recorded whether cultured in vitro). CDR3 DNA sequence: TGTGCCAGCAGCCGCAGCGGAACAGGGAATCAGCCCCAGCATTTT. Its translation: CASSRSGTGNQPQHF.